This TCR beta chain was recorded in a study of cytomegalovirus exposure and HLA in healthy donors. The study's findings and limits: The likely explanation for a cluster of highly shared sequence variants was sequencing artifact. Later work found that TCR association rates differed between HLA loci; DRB1 had the most and HLA-C the fewest.

Concerning this clone itself: No antigen is known for it.

In germline, CDR1 is LGHNT, CDR2 FRNRAP. V lost 2 bases, J lost 0 bases, and 9 bases lay in between. The CDR3 totals 15 residues. The PCR employed 60 Vbeta primers together with 13 Jbeta primers. Only in-frame clones appear in the TCRdb table, and some are missing; sequencing was by immunoSEQ multiplex PCR. This repertoire shows 250,000 to 300,000 clones, 80% to 90% found once; its top ten account for roughly 2%. This clonotype was obtained from a woman in her 40s in good health and CMV-seropositive. This chain joins TRBV12-5 and TRBJ2-3; D might be TRBD1 (6 bases). Sequencing was carried out using PBMCs. DNA for the CDR3: TGTGCTAGTGGTTTGACAGGGATGAGCACAGATACGCAGTATTTT. This codes for CASGLTGMSTDTQYF.